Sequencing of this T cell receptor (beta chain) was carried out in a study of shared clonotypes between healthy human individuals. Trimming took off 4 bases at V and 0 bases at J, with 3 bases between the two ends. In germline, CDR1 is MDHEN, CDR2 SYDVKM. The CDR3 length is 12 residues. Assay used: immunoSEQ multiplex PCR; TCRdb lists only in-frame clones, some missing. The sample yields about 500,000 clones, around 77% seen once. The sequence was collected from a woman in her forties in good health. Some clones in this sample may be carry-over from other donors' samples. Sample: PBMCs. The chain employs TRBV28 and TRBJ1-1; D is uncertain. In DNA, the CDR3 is TGTGCCAGCAGTTCGATGAACACTGAAGCTTTCTTT. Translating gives CASSSMNTEAFF.